This T cell receptor beta chain was recorded in a study of shared clonotypes between healthy human individuals. The assay was immunoSEQ multiplex PCR, and TCRdb's table has in-frame clones only and misses some. This sample has 2 million to 2.5 million clones, with approximately 90% found just once. This clone appeared a single time. Caucasian adults living in Nashville, Tennessee, provided all samples. The TCR sequence derives from a man aged 18 to 29 in good health. Some clones in this sample may be carry-over from other donors' samples. Sequencing used naive CD4+ T cells from PBMCs. Subset: CD45RA+ positively selected.

The CDR3 DNA reads TGCGCCAGCAGCTTGGCCCGGCAGGTCCAAGAGACCCAGTACTTC. It encodes CASSLARQVQETQYF. The gene calls are TRBV5-1 and TRBJ2-5; unclear D gene. CDR1 and CDR2 from the germline V gene are SGHRS and YFSETQ. CDR3 length: 15 amino acids. Deletions cut 0 bases from V and 1 base from J, with 10 bases between.